Listed here are 9 T cell receptor beta chains from one sample, sequenced in a study of T cell responses to AZD1222 COVID-19 vaccine. Produced via immunoSEQ multiplex PCR; TCRdb's table is partial and in-frame only. There are about 200,000 clones in the sample; approximately 93% occur only once, and about 1% lies in the top ten. The sample in question was peripheral blood, obtained 28 days after the second AZD1222 dose. The receptors shown here come from an adult who received the AZD1222 COVID-19 vaccine.

The chain couples TRBV6-1 to TRBJ1-2, with D unresolved. The CDR3 has 18 residues. With 2 bases removed from V and 4 bases from J, the gap between germline ends came to 23 bases. Germline values: CDR1 MNHNS, CDR2 SASEGT. CDR3 coding DNA: TGTGCCAGCAGTGAATCCGTAGTAAGGGCACGAGAAATCTATGGCTACACCTTC. Protein: CASSESVVRAREIYGYTF.

The V and J genes are TRBV5-4 and TRBJ2-5; 8 positions agree with TRBD2. V was pared by 4 bases and J by 4 bases, with 9 bases of the junction left unmatched. CDR3 size: 15 residues. Germline V lookup: CDR1 SGHNT, CDR2 YYREEE (reference sequence). The CDR3 reads CASSGGLVGGETQYF. CDR3 DNA: TGTGCCAGCAGCGGGGGACTAGTGGGAGGAGAGACCCAGTACTTC.

The V call is TRBV9, the J call TRBJ2-7; D is uncertain. The V and J ends lost 0 bases and 6 bases respectively, with 7 bases between them. The CDR3 contains 12 residues. Germline CDR1 is SGDLS and CDR2 is YYNGEE. The CDR3 sequence: CASSVDTTEQYF. The DNA for the CDR3 is TGTGCCAGCAGCGTAGATACTACCGAGCAGTACTTC.

The gene calls are TRBV2 and TRBJ1-2; 9 bases map to TRBD1. V shed 5 bases and J 4 bases; nucleotides not matched to a gene: 8. Germline CDR1 is SNHLY and CDR2 is FYNNEI. This CDR3 is 15 amino acids long. CDR3 in amino acids: CASSPEGQGGYGYTF. The CDR3 coding sequence is TGTGCCAGCAGTCCTGAGGGACAGGGAGGCTATGGCTACACCTTC.

J is TRBJ1-2 and V is TRBV7-2; D is perhaps TRBD1 (6 bases). The germline V gene encodes CDR1 SGHTA and CDR2 FQGNSA. Trimming took 0 bases from V and 9 from J, leaving 14 bases between them. The CDR3 sequence is 14 residues long. CDR3 protein: CASSLASPGGRYTF. CDR3 bases: TGTGCCAGCAGCTTAGCCTCCCCCGGGGGGCGCTACACCTTC.

CDR3: CASSLAQLNTEAFF. As DNA, the CDR3 is TGTGCCAGCAGCTTAGCCCAGCTGAACACTGAAGCTTTCTTT. The rearrangement links TRBV7-2 to TRBJ1-1, with D unresolved. With 0 bases removed from V and 0 bases from J, the gap between germline ends came to 5 bases. Germline CDR1 is SGHTA and CDR2 is FQGNSA. This CDR3 spans 14 amino acids.

The chain is built from TRBV12-3 or TRBV12-4 and TRBJ2-7; the D is unclear. V lost 6 bases, J lost 5 bases, and 14 bases lay in between. This CDR3 contains 13 residues. The DNA of the CDR3 is TGTGCCAGCAGACCCATTTTAGGGAACGAGCAGTACTTC. This gives the protein CASRPILGNEQYF.

This chain joins TRBV19 and TRBJ2-7; D possibly corresponds to TRBD2 (5 bases). This CDR3 spans 13 amino acids. Trimming removed 3 bases from V and 2 bases from J, with 8 bases in between. In germline, CDR1 is LNHDA, CDR2 SQIVND (reference sequence). CDR3 sequence (DNA): TGTGCCAGTAGTATGGACGGGACCTACGAGCAGTACTTC. Residues: CASSMDGTYEQYF. Supplemented by reference TRBV19 and TRBJ2-7, the full variable domain reads DGGITQSPKYLFRKEGQNVTLSCEQNLNHDAMYWYRQDPGQGLRLIYYSQIVNDFQKGDIAEGYSVSREKKESFPLTVTSAQKNPTAFYLCASSMDGTYEQYFGPGTRLTVT.

By frequency in the sample, this clone is medium-sized. The V gene is TRBV9, the J gene TRBJ2-7; D possibly uses TRBD1 or TRBD2 (5 bases each). The germline V gene has CDR1 SGDLS and CDR2 YYNGEE. CDR3 length equals 12 residues. V was clipped by 4 bases and J by 8 bases, with 13 bases between them. The chain's CDR3 is CASSPNEGKQYF. The CDR3 bases are TGTGCCAGCAGCCCGAACGAGGGGAAGCAGTACTTC.